Below, 11 T cell receptor beta chains from the same sample are listed, as sequenced in a study of T cell responses to AZD1222 COVID-19 vaccine. The repertoire was sequenced with immunoSEQ multiplex PCR; TCRdb's copy has only in-frame clones and lacks some. The data contain just under 55,000 clones, about 85% of them singletons. The starting material was peripheral blood, obtained on day 0 of AZD1222 vaccination. These receptors all come from an adult in good health.

The chain couples TRBV27 to TRBJ2-7; a possible D gene is TRBD2 (6 bases). Germline CDR1 MNHEY, CDR2 SMNVEV (reference sequence). V was cut by 5 bases and J by 3 bases, with 14 bases left in between. This CDR3 is 14 amino acids long. CDR3 amino acids: CASSPDAGFYEQYF. The CDR3 DNA sequence: TGTGCCAGCAGTCCTGACGCGGGGTTCTACGAGCAGTACTTC.

The chain recombines TRBV7-2 with TRBJ2-1, with D perhaps matching TRBD1 or TRBD2 (7 bases each). Per the germline V gene, CDR1 is SGHTA and CDR2 is FQGNSA. The CDR3 contains 14 residues. V was cut by 4 bases and J by 8 bases, with 15 bases left in between. CDR3 nucleotides: TGTGCCAGCAGCTCAAGACAGGGAGGGGATGAGCAGTTCTTC. Its translation is CASSSRQGGDEQFF.

The chain joins TRBV7-2 to TRBJ1-5; D is possibly TRBD1 (6 bases). V was trimmed by 1 base and J by 7 bases, leaving 14 bases between them. This CDR3 is 15 amino acids long. In germline, CDR1 is SGHTA, CDR2 FQGNSA. CDR3: CASSLVQGSGQPQHF. Written as DNA, the CDR3 is TGTGCCAGCAGCTTAGTACAGGGCTCTGGGCAGCCCCAGCATTTT.

The gene calls are TRBV24-1 and TRBJ2-2, with D tentatively TRBD1 (6 bases). Between the trimmed V and J ends, which lost 7 bases and 6 bases, there was a span of 14 bases. This CDR3 spans 14 amino acids. The germline gives CDR1 KGHDR, CDR2 SFDVKD. In nucleotides, the CDR3 is TGTGCCACCAGCAGTGGACAGAGGGCCGGGGAGCTGTTTTTT. Translating gives CATSSGQRAGELFF.

The V and J genes are TRBV3-1 (or the pseudogene TRBV3-2) and TRBJ2-2; D unclear. The CDR3 length is 13 residues. Germline V CDR1 and CDR2: LGHDT, YNNKEL (reference sequence). V lost 1 base and J 7 bases, leaving 7 bases between the germline ends. The CDR3 here is CASSQVVSGELFF. DNA of the CDR3: TGTGCCAGCAGCCAAGTAGTCAGCGGGGAGCTGTTTTTT.

The chain couples TRBV29-1 to TRBJ2-5; tentatively, D is TRBD1 or TRBD2 (5 bases each). Germline lookup yields CDR1 SQVTM and CDR2 ANQGSEA. The V and J ends lost 5 bases and 1 base respectively, with 14 bases between them. The CDR3 is 14 residues long. In DNA, the CDR3 is TGCAGCGTTTGTGAAGGGACCACCCAAGAGACCCAGTACTTC. Translated, it gives CSVCEGTTQETQYF.

The rearrangement joins TRBV7-6 to TRBJ2-5; D remains unclear. Trimming took 3 bases from V and 5 from J, leaving 13 bases between them. Germline lookup yields CDR1 SGHVS and CDR2 FNYEAQ. The CDR3 runs 14 residues. CDR3 sequence (DNA): TGTGCCAGCAGCTTCAATCCCGTCGGGGAGACCCAGTACTTC. This codes for CASSFNPVGETQYF.

The rearrangement links TRBV6-5 to TRBJ2-7, with 7 bases that match TRBD1. CDR3 length: 15 amino acids. The germline gives CDR1 MNHEY, CDR2 SVGAGI. V lost 6 bases, J lost 4 bases, and 12 bases stayed unmatched. DNA of the CDR3: TGTGCCAGCAGACCCGCCGGGACAGCTTCTTACGAGCAGTACTTC. Encoded protein: CASRPAGTASYEQYF.

This chain joins TRBV7-2 and TRBJ1-3; D perhaps matches TRBD1 (6 bases). The CDR3 totals 14 residues. Germline assignment: CDR1 SGHTA and CDR2 FQGNSA. Between the trimmed V and J ends, which lost 6 bases and 0 bases, there was a span of 9 bases. CDR3: CASREGGSGNTIYF. The CDR3 DNA reads TGTGCCAGCAGGGAGGGGGGCTCTGGAAACACCATATATTTT.

This chain connects TRBV27 to TRBJ2-2; 7 nucleotides line up with TRBD1. With V trimmed by 5 bases and J by 1 base, 4 bases remained unmatched. The CDR3 runs to 15 residues. Germline CDR1 reads MNHEY; CDR2 reads SMNVEV (reference sequence). CDR3 sequence: CASSQQGRNTGELFF. CDR3 DNA sequence: TGTGCCAGCAGTCAACAGGGGAGGAACACCGGGGAGCTGTTTTTT.

This clone was seen a handful of times. The V and J genes are TRBV6-5 and TRBJ1-4, with no clear D. In germline, CDR1 is MNHEY, CDR2 SVGAGI. Trimming took 7 bases from V and 6 from J, leaving 12 bases between them. The CDR3 spans 13 residues. CDR3 DNA sequence: TGTGCCAGCATGCGGGGAAGGGATGAAAAACTGTTTTTT. Translation gives CASMRGRDEKLFF.